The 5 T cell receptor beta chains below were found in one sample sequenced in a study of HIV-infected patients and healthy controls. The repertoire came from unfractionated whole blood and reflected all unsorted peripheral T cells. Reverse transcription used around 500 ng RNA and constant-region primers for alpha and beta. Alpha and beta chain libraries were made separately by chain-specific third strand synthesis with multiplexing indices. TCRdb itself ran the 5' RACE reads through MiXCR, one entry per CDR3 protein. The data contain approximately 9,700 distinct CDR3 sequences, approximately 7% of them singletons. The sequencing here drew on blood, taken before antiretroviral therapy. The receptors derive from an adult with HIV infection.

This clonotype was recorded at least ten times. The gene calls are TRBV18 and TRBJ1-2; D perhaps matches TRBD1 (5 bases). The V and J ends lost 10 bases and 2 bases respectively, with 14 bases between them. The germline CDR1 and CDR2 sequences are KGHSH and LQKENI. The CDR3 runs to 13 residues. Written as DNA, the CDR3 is TGTGCCACCCAGGACACCCAAAACTATGGCTACACCTTC. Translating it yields CATQDTQNYGYTF.

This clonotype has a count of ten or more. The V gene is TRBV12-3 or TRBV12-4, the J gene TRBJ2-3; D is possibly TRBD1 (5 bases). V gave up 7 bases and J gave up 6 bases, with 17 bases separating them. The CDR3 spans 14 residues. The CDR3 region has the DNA TGTGCCAGCACCTCGGACACCTTCATGGATACGCAGTATTTT. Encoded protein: CASTSDTFMDTQYF.

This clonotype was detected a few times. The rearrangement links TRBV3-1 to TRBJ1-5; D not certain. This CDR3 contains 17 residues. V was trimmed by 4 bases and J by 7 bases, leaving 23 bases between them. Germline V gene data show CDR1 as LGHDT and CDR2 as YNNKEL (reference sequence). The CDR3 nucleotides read TGTGCCAGCAGCCCCCGCCCTGGGCGGATCTGGGAGCAGCCCCAGCATTTT. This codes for CASSPRPGRIWEQPQHF.

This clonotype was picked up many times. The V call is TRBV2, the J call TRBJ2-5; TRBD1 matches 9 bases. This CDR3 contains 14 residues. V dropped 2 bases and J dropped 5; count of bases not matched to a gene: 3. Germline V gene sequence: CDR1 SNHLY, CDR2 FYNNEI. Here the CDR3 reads CASSETGGDETQYF. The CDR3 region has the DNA TGTGCCAGCAGTGAAACAGGGGGCGATGAGACCCAGTACTTC. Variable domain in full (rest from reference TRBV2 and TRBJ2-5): EPEVTQTPSHQVTQMGQEVILRCVPISNHLYFYWYRQILGQKVEFLVSFYNNEISEKSEIFDDQFSVERPDGSNFTLKIRSTKLEDSAMYFCASSETGGDETQYFGPGTRLLVL.

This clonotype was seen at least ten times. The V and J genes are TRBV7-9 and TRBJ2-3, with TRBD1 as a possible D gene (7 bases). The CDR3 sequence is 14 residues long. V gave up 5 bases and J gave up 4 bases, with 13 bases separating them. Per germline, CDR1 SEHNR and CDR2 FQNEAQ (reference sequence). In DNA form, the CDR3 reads TGTGCCAGCAGCGCGGGACAGCTTGCAGATACGCAGTATTTT. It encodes CASSAGQLADTQYF.